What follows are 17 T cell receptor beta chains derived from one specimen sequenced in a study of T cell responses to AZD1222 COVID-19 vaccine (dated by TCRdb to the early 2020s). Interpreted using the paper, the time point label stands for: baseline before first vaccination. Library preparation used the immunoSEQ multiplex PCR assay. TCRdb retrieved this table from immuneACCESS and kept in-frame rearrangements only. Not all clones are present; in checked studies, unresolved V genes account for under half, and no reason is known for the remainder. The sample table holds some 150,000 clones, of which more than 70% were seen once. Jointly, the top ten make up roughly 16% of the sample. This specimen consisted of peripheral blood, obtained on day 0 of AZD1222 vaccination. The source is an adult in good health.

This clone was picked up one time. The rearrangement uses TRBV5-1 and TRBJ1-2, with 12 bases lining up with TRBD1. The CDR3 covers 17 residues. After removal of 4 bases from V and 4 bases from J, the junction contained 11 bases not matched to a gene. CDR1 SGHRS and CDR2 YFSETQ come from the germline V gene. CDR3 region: CASSAGTGGAGVYGYTF. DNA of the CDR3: TGCGCCAGCAGCGCCGGGACAGGGGGCGCGGGGGTCTATGGCTACACCTTC. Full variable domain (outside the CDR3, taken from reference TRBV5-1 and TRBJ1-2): KAGVTQTPRYLIKTRGQQVTLSCSPISGHRSVSWYQQTPGQGLQFLFEYFSETQRNKGNFPGRFSGRQFSNSRSEMNVSTLELGDSALYLCASSAGTGGAGVYGYTFGSGTRLTVV.

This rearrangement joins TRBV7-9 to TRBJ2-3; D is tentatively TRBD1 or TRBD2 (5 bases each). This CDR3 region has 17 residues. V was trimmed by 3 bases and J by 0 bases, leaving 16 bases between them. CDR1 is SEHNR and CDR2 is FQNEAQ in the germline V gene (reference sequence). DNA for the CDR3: TGTGCCAGCAGCTTGGATCCCCGGGACCAAAGCACAGATACGCAGTATTTT. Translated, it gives CASSLDPRDQSTDTQYF. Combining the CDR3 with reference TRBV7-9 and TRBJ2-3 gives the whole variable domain DTGVSQNPRHKITKRGQNVTFRCDPISEHNRLYWYRQTLGQGPEFLTYFQNEAQLEKSRLLSDRFSAERPKGSFSTLEIQRTEQGDSAMYLCASSLDPRDQSTDTQYFGPGTRLTVL.

The CDR3 nucleotides are TGTGCCACCAGTGATTTCGAAGGGGTTGGGACCCAGTACTTC. Amino acids: CATSDFEGVGTQYF. J is TRBJ2-5 and V is TRBV24-1; possibly TRBD1 for D (5 bases). Germline V gene lookup returns CDR1 KGHDR and CDR2 SFDVKD. V was cut by 1 base and J by 7 bases, with 12 bases left in between. The CDR3 spans 14 residues.

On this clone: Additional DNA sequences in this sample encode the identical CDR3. CDR3 in amino acids: CASSLFGGSEAFF. CDR3 DNA sequence: TGTGCCAGCAGCTTATTCGGGGGCTCTGAAGCTTTCTTT. The chain has TRBV7-3 and TRBJ1-1; tentative D call: TRBD1 (6 bases). From germline, CDR1 is SGHTA and CDR2 FQGTGA. V was pared by 2 bases and J by 6 bases, with 10 bases between. The CDR3 consists of 13 residues.

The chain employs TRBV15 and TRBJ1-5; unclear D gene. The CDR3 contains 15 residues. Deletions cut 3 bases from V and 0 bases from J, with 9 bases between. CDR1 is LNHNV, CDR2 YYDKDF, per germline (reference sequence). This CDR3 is CATSRAGSSNQPQHF. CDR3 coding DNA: TGTGCCACCAGCAGGGCCGGGAGTAGCAATCAGCCCCAGCATTTT.

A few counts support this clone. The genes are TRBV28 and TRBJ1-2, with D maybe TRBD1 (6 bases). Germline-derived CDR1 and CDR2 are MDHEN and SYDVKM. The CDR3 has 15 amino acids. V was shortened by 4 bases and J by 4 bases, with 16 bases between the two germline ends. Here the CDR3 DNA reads TGTGCCAGCAGTTCCCAGAACCAGGGGTTCTATGGCTACACCTTC. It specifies CASSSQNQGFYGYTF.

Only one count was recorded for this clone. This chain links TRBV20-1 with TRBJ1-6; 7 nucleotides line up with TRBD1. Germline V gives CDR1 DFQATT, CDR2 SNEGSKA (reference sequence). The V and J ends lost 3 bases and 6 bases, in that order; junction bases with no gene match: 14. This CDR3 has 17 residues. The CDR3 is CSASPSPRGNRNSPLHF. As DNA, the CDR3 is TGCAGTGCTAGTCCTTCCCCCAGGGGGAATCGTAATTCACCCCTCCACTTT.

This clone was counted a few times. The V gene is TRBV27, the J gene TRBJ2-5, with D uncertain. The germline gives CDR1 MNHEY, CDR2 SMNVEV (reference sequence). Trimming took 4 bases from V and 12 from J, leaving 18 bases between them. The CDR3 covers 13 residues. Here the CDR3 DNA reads TGTGCCAGCAGTTCAAAGGCGACCATTTCTAAGTACTTC. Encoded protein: CASSSKATISKYF.

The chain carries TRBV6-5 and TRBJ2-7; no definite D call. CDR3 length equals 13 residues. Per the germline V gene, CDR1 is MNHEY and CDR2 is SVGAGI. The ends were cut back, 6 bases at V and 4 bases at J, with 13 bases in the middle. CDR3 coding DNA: TGTGCCAGCAGCCGATCCCCGAAATACGAGCAGTACTTC. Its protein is CASSRSPKYEQYF.

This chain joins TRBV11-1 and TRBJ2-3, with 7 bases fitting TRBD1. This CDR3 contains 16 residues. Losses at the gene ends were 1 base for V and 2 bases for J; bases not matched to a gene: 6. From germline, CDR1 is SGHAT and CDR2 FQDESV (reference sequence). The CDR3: CASSLEGQRITDTQYF. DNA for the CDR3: TGTGCCAGCAGCTTAGAGGGACAGAGGATCACAGATACGCAGTATTTT.

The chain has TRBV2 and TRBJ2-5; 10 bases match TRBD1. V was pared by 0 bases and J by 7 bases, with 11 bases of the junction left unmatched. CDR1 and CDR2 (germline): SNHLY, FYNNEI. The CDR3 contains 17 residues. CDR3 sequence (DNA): TGTGCCAGCAGTGAAGCTAGGTGGGACAGGGGAAGGGGGACCCAGTACTTC. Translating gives CASSEARWDRGRGTQYF. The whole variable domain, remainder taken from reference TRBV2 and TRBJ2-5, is EPEVTQTPSHQVTQMGQEVILRCVPISNHLYFYWYRQILGQKVEFLVSFYNNEISEKSEIFDDQFSVERPDGSNFTLKIRSTKLEDSAMYFCASSEARWDRGRGTQYFGPGTRLLVL.

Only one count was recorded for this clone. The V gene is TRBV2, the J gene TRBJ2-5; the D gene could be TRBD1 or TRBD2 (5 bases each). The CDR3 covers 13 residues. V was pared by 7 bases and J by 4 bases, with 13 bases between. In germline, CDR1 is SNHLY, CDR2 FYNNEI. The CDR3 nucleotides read TGTGCCAGCACGGACGGGGCCCGAGAGACCCAGTACTTC. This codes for CASTDGARETQYF.

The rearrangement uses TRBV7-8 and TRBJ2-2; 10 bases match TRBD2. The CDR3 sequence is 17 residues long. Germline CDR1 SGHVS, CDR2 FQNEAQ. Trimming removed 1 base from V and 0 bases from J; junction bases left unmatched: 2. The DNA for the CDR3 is TGTGCCAGCAGCTTAGGTAGCGGGGGGCCGAACACCGGGGAGCTGTTTTTT. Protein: CASSLGSGGPNTGELFF.

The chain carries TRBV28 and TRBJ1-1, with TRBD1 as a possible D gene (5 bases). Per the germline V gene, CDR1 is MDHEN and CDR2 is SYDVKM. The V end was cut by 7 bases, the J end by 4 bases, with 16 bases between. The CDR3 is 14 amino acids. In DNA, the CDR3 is TGTGCCAGCACCCTCCTAGACAGCTTCACTGAAGCTTTCTTT. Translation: CASTLLDSFTEAFF.

CDR3: CASSLQTIGRTGGQNYGYTF. DNA of the CDR3: TGTGCCAGCAGTTTACAAACTATCGGACGGACAGGGGGACAGAACTATGGCTACACCTTC. This rearrangement joins TRBV6-2 or TRBV6-3 to TRBJ1-2; 10 bases align to TRBD1. CDR3 length: 20 amino acids. Germline loops: CDR1 MNHEY, CDR2 SVGEGT. The J segment lost 2 bases and the V segment lost 4 bases, leaving 19 bases of the junction unmatched.

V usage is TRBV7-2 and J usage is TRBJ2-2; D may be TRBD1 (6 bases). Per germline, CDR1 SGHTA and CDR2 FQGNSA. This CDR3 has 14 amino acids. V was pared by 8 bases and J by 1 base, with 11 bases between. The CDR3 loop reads CASETGRNTGELFF. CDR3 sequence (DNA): TGTGCCAGCGAGACAGGCCGGAACACCGGGGAGCTGTTTTTT.

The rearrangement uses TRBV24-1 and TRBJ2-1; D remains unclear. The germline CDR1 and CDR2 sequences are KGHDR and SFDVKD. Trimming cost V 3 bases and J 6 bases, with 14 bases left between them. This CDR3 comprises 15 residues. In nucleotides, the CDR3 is TGTGCCACCAGTGATCCGATGGGTTTGAGCAATGAGCAGTTCTTC. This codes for CATSDPMGLSNEQFF.